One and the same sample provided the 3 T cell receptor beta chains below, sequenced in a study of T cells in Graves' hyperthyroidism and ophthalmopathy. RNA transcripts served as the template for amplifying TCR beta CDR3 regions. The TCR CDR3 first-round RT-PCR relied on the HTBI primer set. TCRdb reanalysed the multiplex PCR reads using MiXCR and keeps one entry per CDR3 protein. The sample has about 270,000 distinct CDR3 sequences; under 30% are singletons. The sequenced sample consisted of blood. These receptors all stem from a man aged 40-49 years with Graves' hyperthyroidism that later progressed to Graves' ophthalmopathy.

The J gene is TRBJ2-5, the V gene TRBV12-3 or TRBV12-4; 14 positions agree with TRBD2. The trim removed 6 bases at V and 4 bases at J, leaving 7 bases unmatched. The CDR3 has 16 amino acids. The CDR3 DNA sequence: TGTGCCAGCAGGCCAGGGACTAGCGGGAGATTAGAGACCCAGTACTTC. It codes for CASRPGTSGRLETQYF.

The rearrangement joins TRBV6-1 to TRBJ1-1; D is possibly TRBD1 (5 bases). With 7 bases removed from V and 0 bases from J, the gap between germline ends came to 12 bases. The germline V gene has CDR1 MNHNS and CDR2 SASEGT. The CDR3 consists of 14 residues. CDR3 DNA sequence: TGTGCCAGCACCACAGGTCCCATGAACACTGAAGCTTTCTTT. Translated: CASTTGPMNTEAFF.

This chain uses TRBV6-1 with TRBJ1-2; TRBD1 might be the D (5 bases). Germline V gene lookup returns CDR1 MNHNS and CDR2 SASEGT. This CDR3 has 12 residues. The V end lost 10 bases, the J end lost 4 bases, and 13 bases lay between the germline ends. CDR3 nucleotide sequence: TGTGCCAACGGGGACGGGTTCTATGGCTACACCTTC. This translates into CANGDGFYGYTF.